One and the same sample provided the 28 T cell receptor beta chains below, sequenced in a study of T-cell reconstitution after alpha-beta-depleted transplantation in children. A library of TCRbeta sequences, prepared with unique molecular identifiers, was generated. One entry per CDR3 protein, called by TCRdb with MiXCR from the PCR reads. The data show fewer than 550,000 distinct CDR3 sequences, 8% to 11% seen once. The sample was PBMCs, taken before TCRalphabeta/CD19-depleted stem cell transplant. Every receptor here comes from a child aged 2 to 10 with inherited bone marrow failure, due to receive a stem cell transplant.

Worth noting for this clonotype: At one end the junction does not follow the germline gene, possibly because of a read error. The chain carries TRBV20-1 and TRBJ1-2, with 9 bases identical to TRBD1. The CDR3 runs 16 residues. Germline CDR1 DFQATT, CDR2 SNEGSKA (reference sequence). The CDR3 nucleotides are TGCTGTGCTAGACCGACGCCTCACAGGGGGCTTTATGGCTACACCTTC. Translated: CCARPTPHRGLYGYTF.

The genes are TRBV10-3 and TRBJ2-7; TRBD2 aligns across 9 bases. Germline trimming cut 8 bases from V and 3 bases from J; bases unmatched to any gene: 14. CDR3 size: 16 residues. Germline loops: CDR1 ENHRY, CDR2 SYGVKD. The CDR3 bases are TGTGCCATCCGTGCCCTAGCGGGACTTAGGAACTACGAGCAGTACTTC. Translation gives CAIRALAGLRNYEQYF.

This clonotype came up many times. V gene TRBV11-2 combines with J gene TRBJ2-5; 12 positions agree with TRBD1. Germline CDR1 is SGHAT and CDR2 is FQNNGV. This CDR3 is built from 19 residues. The trim removed 5 bases at V and 5 bases at J, leaving 18 bases unmatched. CDR3 DNA sequence: TGTGCCAGCAGCGCCCGGGACAGGGGGCTTTGGAGGGAGGAGGAGACCCAGTACTTC. It yields the protein CASSARDRGLWREEETQYF. The full variable domain, rest sourced from reference TRBV11-2 and TRBJ2-5, is EAGVAQSPRYKIIEKRQSVAFWCNPISGHATLYWYQQILGQGPKLLIQFQNNGVVDDSQLPKDRFSAERLKGVDSTLKIQPAKLEDSAVYLCASSARDRGLWREEETQYFGPGTRLLVL.

This clonotype was counted many times. The gene calls are TRBV4-1 and TRBJ1-4; D is uncertain. V was clipped by 4 bases and J by 0 bases, with 12 bases between them. Germline V gene lookup returns CDR1 MGHRA and CDR2 YSYEKL. This CDR3 has 16 amino acids. CDR3 region: CASSPEGFATNEKLFF. The CDR3 DNA sequence: TGCGCCAGCAGCCCGGAAGGATTTGCAACTAATGAAAAACTGTTTTTT.

The chain is built from TRBV20-1 and TRBJ2-3; TRBD2 matches at 8 bases. J was trimmed by 6 bases and V by 3 bases; bases with no gene match: 8. The CDR3 is 14 residues long. Germline CDR1 reads DFQATT; CDR2 reads SNEGSKA (reference sequence). In nucleotides, the CDR3 is TGCAGTGCTAGGACGCTAGCGGGTGGTGATACGCAGTATTTT. It codes for CSARTLAGGDTQYF.

This clonotype has at least ten counts. An end of the junction differs from the germline gene, which may be a read error. The V gene is TRBV7-9, the J gene TRBJ2-1; tentative D call: TRBD2 (5 bases). This CDR3 has 12 amino acids. Germline V CDR1 and CDR2: SEHNR, FQNEAQ (reference sequence). The DNA for the CDR3 is TGTGCCAGCAGCTTAGTGAGAGGACTGAACAACTTC. Translating gives CASSLVRGLNNF.

This clonotype was detected ten times or more. The chain is built from TRBV4-3 and TRBJ2-7, with no clear D. The CDR3 sequence is 14 residues long. CDR1 is LGHNA and CDR2 is YSLEER in the germline V gene. Trimming took 0 bases from V and 6 from J, leaving 12 bases between them. In DNA form, the CDR3 reads TGCGCCAGCAGCCAAGACATGCTTCGGTCCGAGCAGTACTTC. Protein: CASSQDMLRSEQYF.

This clonotype was observed at least ten times. This chain joins TRBV16 and TRBJ1-5, with 7 bases lining up with TRBD1. CDR1 and CDR2 (germline): KGHSY, FQNENV. The trim removed 1 base at V and 7 bases at J, leaving 4 bases unmatched. The CDR3 has 14 amino acids. CDR3 sequence: CASSQYRGLQPQHF. The CDR3 DNA is TGTGCCAGCAGCCAATACAGGGGTTTGCAGCCCCAGCATTTT.

This clonotype has at least ten counts. The chain joins TRBV7-7 to TRBJ1-6; tentative D call: TRBD1 (5 bases). V was pared by 11 bases and J by 7 bases, with 21 bases between. Germline loops: CDR1 SSHAT, CDR2 FNYEAQ (reference sequence). CDR3 length: 15 amino acids. CDR3 sequence: CAGTQGIRVNSPLHF. Written as DNA, the CDR3 is TGTGCCGGCACACAAGGGATCAGGGTGAATTCACCCCTCCACTTT.

In this sample, this clonotype turned up many times. The V call is TRBV3-1, the J call TRBJ1-2, with no clear D. The ends were cut back, 0 bases at V and 8 bases at J, with 10 bases in the middle. The CDR3 consists of 13 residues. Looked up from germline, CDR1 is LGHDT and CDR2 is YNNKEL (reference sequence). CDR3 DNA sequence: TGTGCCAGCAGCCAAGATTGGTATGGAGGCTACACCTTC. It translates to CASSQDWYGGYTF.

The sample holds many counts of this clonotype. CDR3 sequence: CASSQDGTGVTEAFF. The CDR3 coding sequence is TGCGCCAGCAGCCAAGATGGGACAGGGGTAACTGAAGCTTTCTTT. The rearrangement links TRBV4-1 to TRBJ1-1, with TRBD1 matching 10 bases. V lost 0 bases and J lost 5; bases outside the gene matches: 3. Germline V gene sequence: CDR1 MGHRA, CDR2 YSYEKL. CDR3 length: 15 residues.

This clonotype was recorded a few times. The chain combines TRBV29-1 with TRBJ1-2, with TRBD1 identical over 11 bases. J gave up 5 bases and V 3 bases, and 5 bases lay outside the gene matches. Germline V gene sequence: CDR1 SQVTM, CDR2 ANQGSEA. The CDR3 sequence is 14 residues long. CDR3: CSVEDRGLTYGYTF. The CDR3 DNA reads TGCAGCGTTGAGGACAGGGGGCTCACTTATGGCTACACCTTC.

This clonotype came up many times. This rearrangement joins TRBV27 to TRBJ2-2, with D tentatively TRBD2 (6 bases). Trimming pared 3 bases from V and 11 bases from J, leaving 13 bases between. The CDR3 sequence is 13 residues long. CDR1 MNHEY and CDR2 SMNVEV come from the germline V gene (reference sequence). This CDR3 reads CASSFAGTPELFF. The DNA of the CDR3 is TGTGCCAGCAGTTTCGCCGGGACTCCAGAGCTGTTTTTT.

Many counts were recorded for this clonotype. The chain uses TRBV20-1 and TRBJ1-5; D might be TRBD1 (6 bases). Germline lookup yields CDR1 DFQATT and CDR2 SNEGSKA (reference sequence). The CDR3 has 12 amino acids. The ends were cut back, 6 bases at V and 6 bases at J, with 12 bases in the middle. CDR3 amino acids: CSAIGGGQPQHF. The CDR3 DNA reads as TGCAGTGCCATAGGAGGGGGTCAGCCCCAGCATTTT.

The table lists this clonotype with many counts. The V and J genes are TRBV4-3 and TRBJ2-7; D might be TRBD2 (7 bases). This CDR3 contains 16 residues. V gave up 1 base and J gave up 1 base, with 14 bases separating them. Germline assignment: CDR1 LGHNA and CDR2 YSLEER. CDR3 region: CASSQVGGGPSYEQYF. In nucleotides, the CDR3 is TGCGCCAGCAGCCAAGTAGGGGGAGGGCCGTCCTACGAGCAGTACTTC.

This clonotype was counted a few times. CDR3 sequence (DNA): TGTGCCAGCAGCTCGCAGGGACTTCTGAACACCGGGGAGCTGTTTTTT. It yields the protein CASSSQGLLNTGELFF. V is TRBV7-2 and J is TRBJ2-2; a possible D gene is TRBD2 (6 bases). With 4 bases removed from V and 1 base from J, the gap between germline ends came to 13 bases. Germline-derived CDR1 and CDR2 are SGHTA and FQGNSA. The CDR3 runs to 16 residues.

This clonotype was seen at least ten times. The chain recombines TRBV4-3 with TRBJ2-1; 10 nucleotides line up with TRBD2. The V and J ends lost 0 bases and 7 bases, in that order; junction bases with no gene match: 6. The CDR3 consists of 16 residues. Germline CDR1 reads LGHNA; CDR2 reads YSLEER. CDR3 amino acids: CASSQESSGRSNEQFF. In DNA, the CDR3 is TGCGCCAGCAGCCAAGAAAGTAGCGGGAGGTCGAATGAGCAGTTCTTC.

This clonotype has a count of ten or more. The chain carries TRBV20-1 and TRBJ2-1, with a tentative D call TRBD2 (6 bases). There are 16 residues in the CDR3. Germline V gene data show CDR1 as DFQATT and CDR2 as SNEGSKA (reference sequence). The V and J ends lost 2 bases and 4 bases respectively, with 18 bases between them. For the CDR3, the DNA is TGCAGTGCTAGATTGTTTGATAGCGGAGGGTACAATGAGCAGTTCTTC. Translating it yields CSARLFDSGGYNEQFF.

This clonotype was counted many times. This sequence joins TRBV9 and TRBJ2-7; D possibly corresponds to TRBD1 (6 bases). This CDR3 has 14 amino acids. Looked up from germline, CDR1 is SGDLS and CDR2 is YYNGEE. V lost 4 bases to trimming and J lost 2 bases, with 13 bases between them. The CDR3 coding sequence is TGTGCCAGCAGCTTCCGGGACATCGCCTACGAGCAGTACTTC. Protein sequence: CASSFRDIAYEQYF.

This clonotype was counted between two and nine times. The gene calls are TRBV29-1 and TRBJ2-7; 10 positions match TRBD2. The CDR3 consists of 17 residues. From germline, CDR1 is SQVTM and CDR2 ANQGSEA. J lost 4 bases, V lost 1 base, and 13 bases had no gene match. The CDR3 nucleotides read TGCAGCGTTGAAGGCCACCCTGGGACTAGCGTTGGATACGAGCAGTACTTC. Its translation is CSVEGHPGTSVGYEQYF.

At least ten counts were recorded for this clonotype. The V gene is TRBV24-1, the J gene TRBJ2-7, with 8 bases fitting TRBD1. Germline V lookup: CDR1 KGHDR, CDR2 SFDVKD. Trimming took 4 bases from V and 6 from J; bases not matched to a gene: 7. There are 14 residues in the CDR3. As DNA, the CDR3 is TGTGCCACCAGTGAGGCGGGACAGGCGTCCGAGCAGTACTTC. The encoded protein is CATSEAGQASEQYF.

This clonotype was counted a few times. The chain has TRBV12-3 or TRBV12-4 and TRBJ2-7, with 9 bases that match TRBD1. With 5 bases clipped from V and 5 bases from J, the junction kept 7 bases outside the gene matches. This CDR3 has 14 amino acids. The CDR3 nucleotides are TGTGCCAGCAGTCCCCGGGACAGGGACCACGAGCAGTACTTC. This encodes CASSPRDRDHEQYF.

This clonotype has at least ten counts. This chain uses TRBV12-3 or TRBV12-4 with TRBJ2-1, with D possibly TRBD2 on 7 matching bases. V was shortened by 7 bases and J by 4 bases, with 14 bases between the two germline ends. The CDR3 has 14 amino acids. The CDR3 sequence is CASTPGGRYNEQFF. CDR3 nucleotide sequence: TGTGCCAGCACCCCCGGGGGGCGGTACAATGAGCAGTTCTTC.

This clonotype has ten or more counts. The chain uses TRBV4-1 and TRBJ1-6, with D tentatively TRBD1 (6 bases). V shed 1 base and J shed 9 bases, with 16 bases lying between them. Germline values: CDR1 MGHRA, CDR2 YSYEKL. This CDR3 has 16 residues. The CDR3, as DNA: TGCGCCAGCAGCCAAGGGTGGGAGACAGGAAGTTCACCCCTCCACTTT. Its protein is CASSQGWETGSSPLHF.

This clonotype was seen repeatedly, ten times or more. The J gene is TRBJ2-1, the V gene TRBV12-3 or TRBV12-4; D unresolved. Trimming cost V 6 bases and J 6 bases, with 9 bases left between them. CDR3 length: 12 residues. The DNA for the CDR3 is TGTGCCAGCAGAAAGGACCCCAATGAGCAGTTCTTC. Translating it yields CASRKDPNEQFF.

The table lists this clonotype with a few counts. The chain uses TRBV7-2 and TRBJ2-3; 9 nucleotides align to TRBD2. V lost 1 base and J lost 2; bases outside the gene matches: 4. The CDR3 has 16 residues. Germline-derived CDR1 and CDR2 are SGHTA and FQGNSA. The CDR3 coding sequence is TGTGCCAGCAGCTTAGGCCTAGCGGGATACACAGATACGCAGTATTTT. It encodes CASSLGLAGYTDTQYF.

This clonotype was seen at least ten times. The genes are TRBV5-1 and TRBJ2-6; D is undetermined. With 0 bases removed from V and 0 bases from J, the gap between germline ends came to 4 bases. The CDR3 has 15 residues. Germline CDR1 is SGHRS and CDR2 is YFSETQ. CDR3 loop: CASSLAGSGANVLTF. The CDR3 bases are TGCGCCAGCAGCTTGGCAGGCTCTGGGGCCAACGTCCTGACTTTC.

The table lists this clonotype with a count of one. This chain uses TRBV5-1 with TRBJ2-1; 7 nucleotides match TRBD1. V shed 3 bases, J shed 4 bases, and the junction held 7 bases outside the gene matches. Per germline, CDR1 SGHRS and CDR2 YFSETQ. This CDR3 has 15 residues. The CDR3 sequence: CASSSPGQPYNEQFF. The CDR3 coding sequence is TGCGCCAGCAGCTCGCCGGGACAGCCGTACAATGAGCAGTTCTTC.